Below are 26 T cell receptor beta chains sequenced from a single sample in a study of technical replicates of blood from a few donors. TCRdb keeps only in-frame clones here, not all; method: immunoSEQ multiplex PCR. The table records about 70,000 clones, 95% to 99% of them present only once. Sequenced input: T cells isolated from PBMCs. The receptor source for this set is a human donor in good health.

This sequence joins TRBV7-2 and TRBJ2-1, with D uncertain. CDR1 is SGHTA, CDR2 FQGNSA, per germline. Trimming shortened V by 5 bases and J by 0 bases, and 11 bases separated the two germline ends. This CDR3 has 15 residues. Written as DNA, the CDR3 is TGTGCCAGCAGCCTGCTAAGAAGCTCCTACAATGAGCAGTTCTTC. Translated, it gives CASSLLRSSYNEQFF.

Concerning this clone: Likely a read error: the CDR3 ends without its conserved phenylalanine or tryptophan. It is unclear where the CDR3 begins or ends on the DNA, so no DNA is shown, and the CDR3 is as TCRdb lists it. This chain links TRBV27 with TRBJ2-7; TRBD2 is taken as the D call from the table, unchecked against the DNA. A total of 11 residues make up the CDR3, ends included. Germline V gives CDR1 MNHEY, CDR2 SMNVEV (reference sequence). This CDR3 reads CASRGASGRSL.

The chain has TRBV7-8 and TRBJ2-3; 10 positions agree with TRBD2. The CDR3 consists of 19 residues. J lost 2 bases, V lost 3 bases, and 14 bases had no gene match. The germline V gene encodes CDR1 SGHVS and CDR2 FQNEAQ. The CDR3 bases are TGTGCCAGCAGCTTTTCACCCTGGCTAGCGGGGGACTACACAGATACGCAGTATTTT. It specifies CASSFSPWLAGDYTDTQYF.

This clone was seen just once. The rearrangement joins TRBV9 to TRBJ1-1; perhaps TRBD1 as D (6 bases). Between the trimmed V and J ends, which lost 0 bases and 7 bases, there was a span of 19 bases. The CDR3 runs 16 residues. From germline, CDR1 is SGDLS and CDR2 YYNGEE. The CDR3 loop is CASSVESSGVVGEAFF. DNA of the CDR3: TGTGCCAGCAGCGTAGAGTCGTCAGGGGTTGTTGGTGAAGCTTTCTTT.

The chain recombines TRBV25-1 with TRBJ2-3; D is perhaps TRBD2 (6 bases). CDR3 length: 15 amino acids. Deletions cut 7 bases from V and 0 bases from J, with 14 bases between. CDR1 is MGHDK and CDR2 is SYGVNS in the germline V gene. The CDR3 nucleotides read TGTGCCAGCATCAGGGAGGCCCATAGCACAGATACGCAGTATTTT. Translation: CASIREAHSTDTQYF.

V usage is TRBV13 and J usage is TRBJ2-2; 10 bases match TRBD2. CDR3 length: 19 residues. Germline CDR1 PRHDT, CDR2 FYEKMQ (reference sequence). Trimming removed 1 base from V and 3 bases from J; junction bases left unmatched: 11. The DNA of the CDR3 is TGTGCCAGCAGCTTAGCGGATTATTTAGCGGGAGGCCACACCGGGGAGCTGTTTTTT. This translates into CASSLADYLAGGHTGELFF. The complete variable domain, with remaining parts taken from reference TRBV13 and TRBJ2-2, reads AAGVIQSPRHLIKEKRETATLKCYPIPRHDTVYWYQQGPGQDPQFLISFYEKMQSDKGSIPDRFSAQQFSDYHSELNMSSLELGDSALYFCASSLADYLAGGHTGELFFGEGSRLTVL.

V is TRBV29-1 and J is TRBJ2-2, with D possibly matching TRBD2 (5 bases). Germline V gives CDR1 SQVTM, CDR2 ANQGSEA. This CDR3 region has 15 residues. Trimming removed 0 bases from V and 7 bases from J, with 15 bases in between. This CDR3 is CSVEDLFAGSGELFF. The CDR3 nucleotides are TGCAGCGTTGAAGATCTTTTCGCGGGTAGCGGGGAGCTGTTTTTT.

The chain has TRBV28 and TRBJ1-2; 9 bases line up with TRBD1. The CDR3 length is 15 residues. V shed 6 bases and J 4 bases; nucleotides not matched to a gene: 9. Germline assignment: CDR1 MDHEN and CDR2 SYDVKM. The CDR3 coding sequence is TGTGCCAGCAGCAGGACAGGGGACCATACCTATGGCTACACCTTC. It translates to CASSRTGDHTYGYTF.

The chain has TRBV7-9 and TRBJ1-4; D ambiguous. The CDR3 extends over 15 amino acids. V was cut by 1 base and J by 0 bases, with 6 bases left in between. Germline-derived CDR1 and CDR2 are SEHNR and FQNEAQ (reference sequence). CDR3 nucleotides: TGTGCCAGCAGCTTAGTCGAGACAACTAATGAAAAACTGTTTTTT. Residues: CASSLVETTNEKLFF. Drawing the rest from reference TRBV7-9 and TRBJ1-4, the complete variable domain is DTGVSQNPRHKITKRGQNVTFRCDPISEHNRLYWYRQTLGQGPEFLTYFQNEAQLEKSRLLSDRFSAERPKGSFSTLEIQRTEQGDSAMYLCASSLVETTNEKLFFGSGTQLSVL.

This chain uses TRBV5-6 with TRBJ2-7; tentatively, D is TRBD1 (6 bases). This CDR3 region has 15 residues. CDR1 and CDR2 from the germline V gene are SGHDT and YYEEEE. V was clipped by 4 bases and J by 5 bases, with 19 bases between them. CDR3 DNA: TGTGCCAGCAGCCTGGGCCCCGGGACAAGGAACGAGCAGTACTTC. Its translation is CASSLGPGTRNEQYF.

CDR3 sequence: CASGSWYEQYF. CDR3 coding DNA: TGTGCCAGCGGGAGTTGGTACGAGCAGTACTTC. The chain recombines TRBV9 with TRBJ2-7, with TRBD2 as a possible D gene (5 bases). Trimming left V 7 bases short and J 4 bases short, with 9 bases between. CDR1 SGDLS and CDR2 YYNGEE come from the germline V gene. The CDR3 is 11 amino acids.

The chain employs TRBV19 and TRBJ2-1; 14 bases map to TRBD2. Germline V gene sequence: CDR1 LNHDA, CDR2 SQIVND (reference sequence). The ends lost 2 bases at V and 5 bases at J; junction bases unmatched: 2. CDR3 size: 16 residues. The CDR3 reads CASSIMGLAGDNEQFF. Written as DNA, the CDR3 is TGTGCCAGTAGTATAATGGGACTAGCGGGGGACAATGAGCAGTTCTTC.

The CDR3 loop is CASSLVGRRAGANVLTF. The CDR3 DNA sequence: TGTGCCAGCAGCTTAGTAGGCAGGAGGGCTGGGGCCAACGTCCTGACTTTC. The V gene is TRBV7-9, the J gene TRBJ2-6; maybe TRBD2 (6 bases). The V gene's germline CDR1 is SEHNR and CDR2 FQNEAQ (reference sequence). The CDR3 extends over 17 amino acids. V lost 1 base, J lost 2 bases, and 12 bases lay in between.

V and J are TRBV29-1 and TRBJ2-5; 9 nucleotides line up with TRBD1. The CDR3 is 14 amino acids. CDR1 SQVTM and CDR2 ANQGSEA come from the germline V gene. V lost 7 bases, J lost 4 bases, and 10 bases stayed unmatched. CDR3 nucleotide sequence: TGCAGCGGAACAACTACAGGGGGCGCAGAGACCCAGTACTTC. This codes for CSGTTTGGAETQYF.

The chain recombines TRBV11-3 with TRBJ1-1, with D uncertain. CDR1 is SGHNT, CDR2 YENEEA, per germline. This CDR3 is built from 12 residues. V lost 5 bases to trimming and J lost 9 bases, with 13 bases between them. CDR3 residues: CASSASDIKAFF. CDR3 nucleotides: TGTGCCAGCAGCGCCAGTGACATTAAAGCTTTCTTT.

The V gene is TRBV28, the J gene TRBJ1-4, with D uncertain. V gave up 2 bases and J gave up 7 bases, with 14 bases separating them. The CDR3 runs to 15 residues. Germline assignment: CDR1 MDHEN and CDR2 SYDVKM. The CDR3 sequence: CASSLVGGLTEKLFF. Here the CDR3 DNA reads TGTGCCAGCAGTTTAGTAGGCGGGTTAACTGAAAAACTGTTTTTT.

The V and J genes are TRBV7-6 and TRBJ2-1; 7 bases fit TRBD1. Germline V gene data show CDR1 as SGHVS and CDR2 as FNYEAQ. With V trimmed by 5 bases and J by 0 bases, 10 bases remained unmatched. The CDR3 spans 17 residues. DNA of the CDR3: TGTGCCAGCAGCCCGATCCCCCGGGACAGCTCCTACAATGAGCAGTTCTTC. Translating gives CASSPIPRDSSYNEQFF.

The V call is TRBV7-3, the J call TRBJ1-2, with 7 bases aligning to TRBD1. This CDR3 contains 13 residues. Per germline, CDR1 SGHTA and CDR2 FQGTGA. V gave up 5 bases and J gave up 8 bases; unmatched junction bases: 8. Here the CDR3 DNA reads TGTGCCAGCAGCGATTCGACAGGGTTCGGCTACACCTTC. Protein product: CASSDSTGFGYTF.

The chain couples TRBV11-3 to TRBJ1-2; possible D gene TRBD1, 5 bases. In germline, CDR1 is SGHNT, CDR2 YENEEA. The CDR3 is 14 amino acids. The V end was cut by 6 bases, the J end by 4 bases, with 15 bases between. The CDR3 DNA reads TGTGCCAGCAGTTCTCTTGGGGCTGGCTATGGCTACACCTTC. Its translation is CASSSLGAGYGYTF.

The rearrangement joins TRBV29-1 to TRBJ2-3; TRBD2 aligns across 9 bases. Germline V lookup: CDR1 SQVTM, CDR2 ANQGSEA. The CDR3 length is 16 residues. V lost 1 base, J lost 7 bases, and 12 bases stayed unmatched. As DNA, the CDR3 is TGCAGCGTTGAAGGGACCTTAGCGGGAGAGTCTAATACGCAGTATTTT. It yields the protein CSVEGTLAGESNTQYF.

V gene TRBV2 combines with J gene TRBJ2-5, with D maybe TRBD2 (5 bases). Trimming pared 0 bases from V and 5 bases from J, leaving 10 bases between. Germline V gene sequence: CDR1 SNHLY, CDR2 FYNNEI. This CDR3 has 14 amino acids. The CDR3 DNA reads as TGTGCCAGCAGTGAAGCGCTTACGGGGGAGACCCAGTACTTC. Amino acids: CASSEALTGETQYF.

The CDR3 here is CASSVGSDSYEQYF. DNA for the CDR3: TGTGCCAGCAGCGTAGGCAGCGACTCCTACGAGCAGTACTTC. The rearrangement uses TRBV9 and TRBJ2-7; D gene ambiguous. CDR3 length: 14 amino acids. Trimming removed 0 bases from V and 0 bases from J, with 7 bases in between. Germline V gives CDR1 SGDLS, CDR2 YYNGEE.

The V gene is TRBV28, the J gene TRBJ2-5; TRBD1 agrees at 9 bases. The CDR3 length is 17 residues. After removal of 5 bases from V and 4 bases from J, the junction contained 14 bases not matched to a gene. Germline CDR1 MDHEN, CDR2 SYDVKM. The CDR3 DNA follows: TGTGCCAGCAGTGGTAACCCCGGGACAGGGTATACAGAGACCCAGTACTTC. Encoded protein: CASSGNPGTGYTETQYF.

The chain carries TRBV5-1 and TRBJ2-7, with a weak D call TRBD1 (6 bases). The CDR3 totals 17 residues. Germline lookup yields CDR1 SGHRS and CDR2 YFSETQ. Trimming removed 0 bases from V and 2 bases from J, with 18 bases in between. The CDR3 region has the DNA TGCGCCAGCAGCTTGGCCAACTGGGGGCCTTCAGCCTACGAGCAGTACTTC. It specifies CASSLANWGPSAYEQYF. Supplemented by reference TRBV5-1 and TRBJ2-7, the full variable domain reads KAGVTQTPRYLIKTRGQQVTLSCSPISGHRSVSWYQQTPGQGLQFLFEYFSETQRNKGNFPGRFSGRQFSNSRSEMNVSTLELGDSALYLCASSLANWGPSAYEQYFGPGTRLTVT.

The chain is built from TRBV30 and TRBJ1-5; TRBD1 agrees at 7 bases. Trimming cost V 1 base and J 7 bases; bases outside gene matches: 4. Per the germline V gene, CDR1 is GTSNPN and CDR2 is SVGIG (reference sequence). The CDR3 spans 13 residues. CDR3: CAWSGQGRQPQHF. In DNA, the CDR3 is TGTGCCTGGAGTGGACAGGGCAGACAGCCCCAGCATTTT. The full variable domain, rest sourced from reference TRBV30 and TRBJ1-5, is SQTIHQWPATLVQPVGSPLSLECTVEGTSNPNLYWYRQAAGRGLQLLFYSVGIGQISSEVPQNLSASRPQDRQFILSSKKLLLSDSGFYLCAWSGQGRQPQHFGDGTRLSIL.

The CDR3 loop is CASSRGGLVISGNTIYF. DNA for the CDR3: TGCGCCAGCAGCCGGGGAGGGCTGGTTATTAGTGGAAACACCATATATTTT. This sequence joins TRBV4-1 and TRBJ1-3; D is ambiguous. V lost 4 bases and J 3 bases, leaving 19 bases between the germline ends. CDR3 size: 17 residues. Germline lookup yields CDR1 MGHRA and CDR2 YSYEKL.